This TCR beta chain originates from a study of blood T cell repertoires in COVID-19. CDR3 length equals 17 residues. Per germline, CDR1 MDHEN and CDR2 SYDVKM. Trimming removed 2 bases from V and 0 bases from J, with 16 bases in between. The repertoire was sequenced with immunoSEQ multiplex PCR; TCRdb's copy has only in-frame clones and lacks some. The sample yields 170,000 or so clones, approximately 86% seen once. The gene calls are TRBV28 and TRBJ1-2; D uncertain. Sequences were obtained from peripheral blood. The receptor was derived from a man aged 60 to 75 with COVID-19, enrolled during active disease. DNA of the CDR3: TGTGCCAGCAGTTTAGCGGGGTCCTTAGAAGCTAACTATGGCTACACCTTC. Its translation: CASSLAGSLEANYGYTF.